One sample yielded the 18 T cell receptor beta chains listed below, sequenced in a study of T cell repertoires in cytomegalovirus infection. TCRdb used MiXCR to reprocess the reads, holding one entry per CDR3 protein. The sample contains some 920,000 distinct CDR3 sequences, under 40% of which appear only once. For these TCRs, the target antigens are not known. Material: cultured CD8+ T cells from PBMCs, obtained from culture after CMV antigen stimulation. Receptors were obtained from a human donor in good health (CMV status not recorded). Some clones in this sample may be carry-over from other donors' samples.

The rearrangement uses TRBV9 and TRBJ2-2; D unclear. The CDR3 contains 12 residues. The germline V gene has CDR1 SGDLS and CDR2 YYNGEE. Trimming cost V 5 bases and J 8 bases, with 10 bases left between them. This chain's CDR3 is CASRMGAGELFF. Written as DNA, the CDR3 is TGTGCCAGCAGAATGGGTGCGGGGGAGCTGTTTTTT.

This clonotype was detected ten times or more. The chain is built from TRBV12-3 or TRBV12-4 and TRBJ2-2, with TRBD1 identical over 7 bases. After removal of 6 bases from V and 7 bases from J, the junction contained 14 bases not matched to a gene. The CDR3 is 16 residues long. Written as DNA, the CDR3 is TGTGCCAGCAGATCCCCCGTCGGGACAGCCATCGGGGAGCTGTTTTTT. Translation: CASRSPVGTAIGELFF.

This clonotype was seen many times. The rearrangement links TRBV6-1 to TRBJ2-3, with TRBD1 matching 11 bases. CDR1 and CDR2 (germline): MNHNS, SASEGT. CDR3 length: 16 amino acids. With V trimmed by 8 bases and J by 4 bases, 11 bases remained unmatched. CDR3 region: CASGWTGGHAADTQYF. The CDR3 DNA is TGTGCCAGCGGATGGACAGGGGGCCACGCCGCAGATACGCAGTATTTT.

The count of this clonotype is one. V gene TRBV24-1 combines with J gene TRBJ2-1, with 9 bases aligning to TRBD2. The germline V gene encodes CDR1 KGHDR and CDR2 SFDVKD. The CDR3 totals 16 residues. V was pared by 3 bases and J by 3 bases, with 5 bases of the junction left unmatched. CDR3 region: CATSDPSGGIYNEQFF. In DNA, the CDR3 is TGTGCCACCAGTGATCCCAGCGGGGGGATCTACAATGAGCAGTTCTTC.

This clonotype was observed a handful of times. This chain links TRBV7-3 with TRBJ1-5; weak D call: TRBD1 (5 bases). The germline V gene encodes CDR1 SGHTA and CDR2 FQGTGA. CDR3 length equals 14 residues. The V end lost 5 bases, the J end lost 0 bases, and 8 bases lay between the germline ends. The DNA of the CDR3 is TGTGCCAGCAGCGAAGACAGTAGCAATCAGCCCCAGCATTTT. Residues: CASSEDSSNQPQHF. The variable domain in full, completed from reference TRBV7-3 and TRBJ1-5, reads GAGVSQTPSNKVTEKGKYVELRCDPISGHTALYWYRQSLGQGPEFLIYFQGTGAADDSGLPNDRFFAVRPEGSVSTLKIQRTERGDSAVYLCASSEDSSNQPQHFGDGTRLSIL.

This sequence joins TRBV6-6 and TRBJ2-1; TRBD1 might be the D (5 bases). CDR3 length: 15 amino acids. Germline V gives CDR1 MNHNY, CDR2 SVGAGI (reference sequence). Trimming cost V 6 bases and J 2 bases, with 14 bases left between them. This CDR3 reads CASSSGHPTYNEQFF. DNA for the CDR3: TGTGCCAGCAGCTCCGGACACCCGACCTACAATGAGCAGTTCTTC.

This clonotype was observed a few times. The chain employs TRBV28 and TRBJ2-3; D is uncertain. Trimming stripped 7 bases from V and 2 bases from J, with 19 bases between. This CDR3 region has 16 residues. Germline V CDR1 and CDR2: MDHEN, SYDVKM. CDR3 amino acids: CASNPSRLRNTDTQYF. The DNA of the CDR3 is TGTGCCAGCAACCCTTCTCGTCTTCGAAACACAGATACGCAGTATTTT. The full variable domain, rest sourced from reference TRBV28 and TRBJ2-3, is DVKVTQSSRYLVKRTGEKVFLECVQDMDHENMFWYRQDPGLGLRLIYFSYDVKMKEKGDIPEGYSVSREKKERFSLILESASTNQTSMYLCASNPSRLRNTDTQYFGPGTRLTVL.

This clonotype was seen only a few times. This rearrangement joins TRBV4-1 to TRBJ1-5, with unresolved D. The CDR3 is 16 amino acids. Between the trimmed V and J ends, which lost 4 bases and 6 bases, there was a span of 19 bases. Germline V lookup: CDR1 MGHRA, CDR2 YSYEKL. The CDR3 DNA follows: TGCGCCAGCAGCCCAGACGATCGCTCGGGGAGTCAGCCCCAGCATTTT. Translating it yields CASSPDDRSGSQPQHF.

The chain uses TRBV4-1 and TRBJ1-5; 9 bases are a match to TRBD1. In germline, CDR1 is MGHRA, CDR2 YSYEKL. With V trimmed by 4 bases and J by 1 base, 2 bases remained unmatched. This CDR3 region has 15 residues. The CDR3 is CASSRGQGSNQPQHF. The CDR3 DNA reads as TGCGCCAGCAGCCGCGGACAGGGGAGCAATCAGCCCCAGCATTTT.

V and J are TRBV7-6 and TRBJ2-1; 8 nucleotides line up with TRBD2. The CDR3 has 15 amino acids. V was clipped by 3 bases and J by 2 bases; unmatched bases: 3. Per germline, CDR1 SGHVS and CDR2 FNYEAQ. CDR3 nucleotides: TGTGCCAGCAGCTTCGGGAGGGAAACCTACAATGAGCAGTTCTTC. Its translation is CASSFGRETYNEQFF.

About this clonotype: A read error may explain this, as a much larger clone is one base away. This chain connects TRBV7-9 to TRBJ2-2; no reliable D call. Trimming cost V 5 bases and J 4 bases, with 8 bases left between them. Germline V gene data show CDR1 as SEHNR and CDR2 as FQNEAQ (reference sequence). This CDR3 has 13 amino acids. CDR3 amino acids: CASSISTTGELFF. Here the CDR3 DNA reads TGTGCCAGCAGCATATCGACCACCGGGGAGCTGTTTTTT.

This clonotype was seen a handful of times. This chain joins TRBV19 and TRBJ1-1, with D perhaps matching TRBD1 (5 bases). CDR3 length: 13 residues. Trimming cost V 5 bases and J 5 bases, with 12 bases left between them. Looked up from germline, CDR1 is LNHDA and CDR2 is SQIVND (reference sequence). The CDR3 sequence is CASSLKGWTEAFF. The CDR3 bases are TGTGCCAGTAGTCTAAAGGGGTGGACTGAAGCTTTCTTT.

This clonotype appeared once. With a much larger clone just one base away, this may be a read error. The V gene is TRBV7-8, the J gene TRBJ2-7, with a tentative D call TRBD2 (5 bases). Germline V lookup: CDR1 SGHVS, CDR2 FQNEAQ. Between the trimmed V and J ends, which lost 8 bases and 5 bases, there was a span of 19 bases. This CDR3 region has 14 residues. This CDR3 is CASAPKRARDEQYV. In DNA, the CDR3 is TGTGCCAGCGCGCCCAAGAGGGCTAGGGACGAGCAGTACGTC.

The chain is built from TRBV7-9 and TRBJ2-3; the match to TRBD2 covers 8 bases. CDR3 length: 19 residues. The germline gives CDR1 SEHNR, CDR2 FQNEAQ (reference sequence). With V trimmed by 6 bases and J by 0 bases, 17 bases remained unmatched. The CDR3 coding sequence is TGTGCCAGCAGTTCGAACGCCCCCGGGGGGGGGCTGAGCACAGATACGCAGTATTTT. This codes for CASSSNAPGGGLSTDTQYF.

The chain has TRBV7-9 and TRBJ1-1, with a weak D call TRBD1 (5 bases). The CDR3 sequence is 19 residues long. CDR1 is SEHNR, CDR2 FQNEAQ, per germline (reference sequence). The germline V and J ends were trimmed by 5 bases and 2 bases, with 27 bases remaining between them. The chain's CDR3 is CASSPRLWVSGEGNTEAFF. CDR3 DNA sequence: TGTGCCAGCAGCCCAAGGCTATGGGTTTCGGGGGAGGGTAACACTGAAGCTTTCTTT.

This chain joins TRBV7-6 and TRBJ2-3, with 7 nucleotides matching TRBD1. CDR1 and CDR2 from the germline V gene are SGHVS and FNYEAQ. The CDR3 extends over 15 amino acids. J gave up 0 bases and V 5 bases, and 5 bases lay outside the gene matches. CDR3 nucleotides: TGTGCCAGCAGCACCCGACAGGGAAGCACAGATACGCAGTATTTT. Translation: CASSTRQGSTDTQYF.

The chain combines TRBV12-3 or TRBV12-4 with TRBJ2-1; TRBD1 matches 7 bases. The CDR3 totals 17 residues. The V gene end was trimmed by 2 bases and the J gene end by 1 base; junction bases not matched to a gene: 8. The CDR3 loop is CASSLLQGIWSYNEQFF. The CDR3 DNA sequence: TGTGCCAGCAGTTTATTACAGGGGATCTGGTCCTACAATGAGCAGTTCTTC.

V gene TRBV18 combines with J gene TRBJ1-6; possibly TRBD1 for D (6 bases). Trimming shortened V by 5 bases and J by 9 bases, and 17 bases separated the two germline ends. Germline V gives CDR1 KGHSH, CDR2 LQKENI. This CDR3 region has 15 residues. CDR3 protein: CASSNTRDTASPLHF. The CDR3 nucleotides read TGTGCCAGCTCAAACACCCGGGACACAGCTTCACCCCTCCACTTT.